This T cell receptor beta chain was sequenced in a study of PD-1 blockade in classical Hodgkin lymphoma (dated by TCRdb to 2018 to 2020). Context from the whole study: Nivolumab dosing was 3 mg/kg intravenously every 2 weeks, continuing until either disease progression or unacceptable toxicity. To define a peripheral blood immune signature of response to PD-1 blockade in classical Hodgkin lymphoma, the study combined TCR beta sequencing with CyTOF. Here is what the overall study found, with its caveats: The study was restricted to a single clinical trial cohort, and the causes of repertoire differences, possibly disease activity or prior therapy, were left undefined. Among trial patients, those achieving complete response had baseline diversity similar to that of newly diagnosed patients, while diversity was significantly lower in partial responders and progressors. Lower diversity was seen in patients whose nivolumab began less than 1 year after ASCT, and these patients were left out of later analyses so that immune reconstitution would not confound the results. Baseline TCR diversity was reported as lower in newly diagnosed patients than in healthy donors, and lower still in relapsed/refractory patients. A significant rise by C4D1 was seen in CD4+ but not CD8+ TCR diversity (p=0.0027 vs p=0.16), with the rise being most apparent in complete responders (p=0.02).

The Qiagen DNeasy kit was used to extract genomic DNA both from unsorted PBMCs and from the negatively selected CD4+ and CD8+ fractions. TCR beta CDR3 regions were subjected to amplification by immunoSEQ multiplex PCR with primers that anneal to V and J segments. A synthetic immune receptor repertoire was used to minimize amplification bias, and any remaining bias was removed computationally after sequencing. The paper's processing steps were these. Repertoire diversity was quantified as the Shannon entropy index using custom Python scripts. Unsorted, CD4+ and CD8+ repertoires were examined separately, except in combined analyses, for which CD4+ and CD8+ sequences were merged in silico. A clone was considered expanded if an increase in frequency of at least 2-fold after treatment relative to C1D1 was found, and a pseudocount of 0.5 was applied to clones undetected at baseline. Clones with 0 or 1 copy at C1D1 were defined as singleton clones, while clones with 2 or more copies were defined as non-singleton clones. Clones expanded in unsorted samples were annotated as CD4+, CD8+ or unknown by matching protein sequences in sorted samples from the same patient. Wilcoxon tests on paired samples were used to test changes in diversity from C1D1 to C4D1. TCRdb carries this immuneACCESS record with in-frame sequences only. Its versions omit some clonotypes, under half of them owing to an unresolved V gene in the studies checked, with the rest unexplained. V and J calls and clone size come straight from that table; D and trimming were deduced from the DNA. The sample data list some 4,000 clones, and around 69% of these were observed just once. In total, the top ten clones hold under 9.5% of the sample.

CDR1 and CDR2 (MNHNY, SVGAGI) derive from the germline V gene (reference sequence). V sheds 0 bases and J sheds 4 bases, leaving 12 bases between their ends. There are 15 amino acids in the CDR3, from cysteine to phenylalanine inclusive. Only the CDR3 DNA stays, 45 bases, in frame from base 1. On this clone: No antigen is known for it. No clone much larger than this one lies a single base away; base qualities are absent.

The time point tag for this specimen amounts to: cycle 2 day 1 (C2D1) of nivolumab. Relapse after autologous stem cell transplantation had occurred in all trial patients, and cohorts A, B and C were distinguished by prior brentuximab vedotin exposure. The trial cohort comprised 56 patients with relapsed/refractory classical Hodgkin lymphoma whose best overall responses were complete response, partial response or progressive disease. Trial patients were treated with single-agent nivolumab in the multi-cohort phase II CheckMate 205 trial. Best overall response was determined by an independent review committee according to the 2007 International Working Group response criteria. Trial PBMCs were collected immediately before nivolumab initiation (C1D1) and during therapy at cycle 2 day 1 and cycle 4 day 1. After peripheral blood was drawn into 8 mL Vacutainer Cell Preparation Tubes, PBMCs were isolated by centrifugation and then cryopreserved.

The chain is encoded by TRBV6-6 joined to TRBJ1-2; the D gene cannot be named for sure. The sequence came from a human donor with classical Hodgkin lymphoma. The sample was peripheral blood mononuclear cells (PBMCs), taken before the second cycle of nivolumab. The CDR3: CASSYSTESIYGYTF. In nucleotides, the sequence is TGTGCCAGCAGTTACTCAACGGAGAGCATCTATGGCTACACCTTC.